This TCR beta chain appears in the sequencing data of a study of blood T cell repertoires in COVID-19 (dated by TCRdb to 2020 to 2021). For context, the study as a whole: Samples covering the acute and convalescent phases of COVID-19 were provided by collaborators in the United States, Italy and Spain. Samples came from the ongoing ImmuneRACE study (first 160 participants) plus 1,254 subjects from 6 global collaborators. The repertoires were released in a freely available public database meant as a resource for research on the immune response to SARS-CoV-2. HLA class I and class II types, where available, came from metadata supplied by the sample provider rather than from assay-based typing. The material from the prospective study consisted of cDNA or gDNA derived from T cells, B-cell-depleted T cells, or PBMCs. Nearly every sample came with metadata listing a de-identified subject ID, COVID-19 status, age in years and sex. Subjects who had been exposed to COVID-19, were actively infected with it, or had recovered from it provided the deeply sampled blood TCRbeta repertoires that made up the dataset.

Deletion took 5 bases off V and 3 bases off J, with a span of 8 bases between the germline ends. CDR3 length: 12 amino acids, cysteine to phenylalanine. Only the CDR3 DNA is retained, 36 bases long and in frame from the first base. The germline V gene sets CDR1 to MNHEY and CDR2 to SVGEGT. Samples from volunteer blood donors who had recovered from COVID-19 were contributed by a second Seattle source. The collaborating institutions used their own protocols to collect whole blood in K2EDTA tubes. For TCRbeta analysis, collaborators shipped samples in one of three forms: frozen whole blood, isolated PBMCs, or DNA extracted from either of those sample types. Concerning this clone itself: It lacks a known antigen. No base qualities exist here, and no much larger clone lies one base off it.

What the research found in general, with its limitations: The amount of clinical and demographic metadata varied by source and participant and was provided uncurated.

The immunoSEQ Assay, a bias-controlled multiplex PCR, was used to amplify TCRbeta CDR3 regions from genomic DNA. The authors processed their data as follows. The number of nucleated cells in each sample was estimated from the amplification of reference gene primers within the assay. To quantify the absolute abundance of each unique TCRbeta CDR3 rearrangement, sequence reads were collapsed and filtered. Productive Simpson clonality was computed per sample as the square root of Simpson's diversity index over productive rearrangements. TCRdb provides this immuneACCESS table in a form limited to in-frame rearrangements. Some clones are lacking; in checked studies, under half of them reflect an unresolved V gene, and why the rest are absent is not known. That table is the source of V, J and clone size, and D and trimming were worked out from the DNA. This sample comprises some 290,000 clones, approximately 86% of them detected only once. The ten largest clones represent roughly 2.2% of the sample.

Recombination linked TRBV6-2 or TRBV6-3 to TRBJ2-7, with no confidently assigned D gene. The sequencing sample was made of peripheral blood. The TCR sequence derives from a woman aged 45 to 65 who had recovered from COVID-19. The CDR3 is CASSPPGYEQYF. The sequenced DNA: TGTGCCAGCAGTCCCCCAGGCTACGAGCAGTACTTC.